This is a list of T cell receptor beta chains from one sample in a study of blood T cell repertoires in COVID-19. Sequencing was performed with immunoSEQ multiplex PCR; in TCRdb, only in-frame clones are kept and a portion is missing. The profile shows under 110,000 clones, 80% to 95% of them singletons. The sample taken for sequencing was peripheral blood. All receptors come from a man over 45 with active COVID-19. Both conserved end residues are part of each CDR3. Each record gives: D gene, J gene, clone size, V gene, CDR3 DNA, CDR3 protein. D genes are given only for firm matches. Not every row has a clone size; where given, it reads once, few, many or a size class.

D gene: NA
J gene: TRBJ2-1
clone size: NA
V gene: TRBV27
CDR3 DNA: TGTGCCAGCAGTTTATTACAGGGCTCCTACAATGAGCAGTTCTTC
CDR3 protein: CASSLLQGSYNEQFF

D gene: TRBD2
J gene: TRBJ2-7
clone size: NA
V gene: TRBV6-5
CDR3 DNA: TGTGCCAGCAGTTACGCCGGGACTAGTGGCGAGCAGTACTTC
CDR3 protein: CASSYAGTSGEQYF

D gene: NA
J gene: TRBJ1-1
clone size: NA
V gene: TRBV3-1/TRBV3-2
CDR3 DNA: TGTGCCAGCACCTTCCTGGGGGCGTCCAACACTGAAGCTTTCTTT
CDR3 protein: CASTFLGASNTEAFF

D gene: TRBD2
J gene: TRBJ2-2
clone size: NA
V gene: TRBV19
CDR3 DNA: TGTGCCAGTAGTCTCGGACTAGCGGGAGGATGGAACACCGGGGAGCTGTTTTTT
CDR3 protein: CASSLGLAGGWNTGELFF

D gene: TRBD1
J gene: TRBJ2-7
clone size: NA
V gene: TRBV28
CDR3 DNA: TGTGCCAGCAGTTCCCGGACAGGGGTCGACGAGCAGTACTTC
CDR3 protein: CASSSRTGVDEQYF

D gene: TRBD1
J gene: TRBJ2-7
clone size: NA
V gene: TRBV29-1
CDR3 DNA: TGCAGCGTTGAAGGCGGCGTACAGGGGTCCTACGAGCAGTACTTC
CDR3 protein: CSVEGGVQGSYEQYF

D gene: NA
J gene: TRBJ1-2
clone size: NA
V gene: TRBV19
CDR3 DNA: TGTGCCAGTAGTAGGGGCCAACCCGGCATTCTTGGCTACACCTTC
CDR3 protein: CASSRGQPGILGYTF

D gene: TRBD2
J gene: TRBJ2-2
clone size: NA
V gene: TRBV19
CDR3 DNA: TGTGCCAGTACCCTTAGCGGGAGCCTAACCGGGGAGCTGTTTTTT
CDR3 protein: CASTLSGSLTGELFF

D gene: NA
J gene: TRBJ2-1
clone size: once
V gene: TRBV7-3
CDR3 DNA: TGTGCCAGCAGCTTAGGCGGGGGCGGGCTTTCCTACAATGAGCAGTTCTTC
CDR3 protein: CASSLGGGGLSYNEQFF

D gene: NA
J gene: TRBJ1-2
clone size: NA
V gene: TRBV6-1
CDR3 DNA: TGTGCCAGCAGTGAAGAGTGGGGGGAGGGCTATGGCTACACCTTC
CDR3 protein: CASSEEWGEGYGYTF

D gene: TRBD1
J gene: TRBJ1-4
clone size: NA
V gene: TRBV5-1
CDR3 DNA: TGCGCCAGCAGCAGCGGACAGGGGGCCGGTAATGAAAAACTGTTTTTT
CDR3 protein: CASSSGQGAGNEKLFF

D gene: NA
J gene: TRBJ2-7
clone size: once
V gene: TRBV27
CDR3 DNA: TGTGCCAGCAGTTTATCTGGGGGGGACAGGTCCTACGAGCAGTACTTC
CDR3 protein: CASSLSGGDRSYEQYF

D gene: NA
J gene: TRBJ2-7
clone size: NA
V gene: TRBV24-1
CDR3 DNA: TGTGCCACCAGTGCCCAAACAGGGCGCTCCTACGAGCAGTACTTC
CDR3 protein: CATSAQTGRSYEQYF

D gene: NA
J gene: TRBJ1-2
clone size: NA
V gene: TRBV21-1
CDR3 DNA: TGTGCCAGCATCCAACAGTTCTATGGCTACACCTTC
CDR3 protein: CASIQQFYGYTF

D gene: TRBD2
J gene: TRBJ2-2
clone size: once
V gene: TRBV9
CDR3 DNA: TGTGCCAGCAGCGTAACTAGCGGGAGTAACACCGGGGAGCTGTTTTTT
CDR3 protein: CASSVTSGSNTGELFF

D gene: NA
J gene: TRBJ1-1
clone size: NA
V gene: TRBV10-3
CDR3 DNA: TGTGCCATCAGTGAGTTATGGAACACTGAAGCTTTCTTT
CDR3 protein: CAISELWNTEAFF